The clone carrying this T cell receptor beta chain has a count of ten or more. This sample was taken from a study of CDR3 diversity in severe acne. TCRdb re-called the PCR reads with MiXCR, one entry per CDR3 protein. The repertoire has 90,000 or so distinct CDR3 sequences, 45% to 50% of them found once; the top ten carry about a tenth. The receptor was derived from a male donor in good health, serving as a control. The sequenced material came from blood.

CDR3: CASSLGTGGEVSYGYTF. The CDR3 DNA follows: TGTGCCAGCAGCTTAGGGACAGGGGGCGAGGTGAGCTATGGCTACACCTTC. The chain is built from TRBV11-2 and TRBJ1-2; 11 nucleotides align to TRBD1. The CDR3 is made up of 17 amino acids. The V gene's germline CDR1 is SGHAT and CDR2 FQNNGV. After removal of 1 base from V and 4 bases from J, the junction contained 8 bases not matched to a gene.